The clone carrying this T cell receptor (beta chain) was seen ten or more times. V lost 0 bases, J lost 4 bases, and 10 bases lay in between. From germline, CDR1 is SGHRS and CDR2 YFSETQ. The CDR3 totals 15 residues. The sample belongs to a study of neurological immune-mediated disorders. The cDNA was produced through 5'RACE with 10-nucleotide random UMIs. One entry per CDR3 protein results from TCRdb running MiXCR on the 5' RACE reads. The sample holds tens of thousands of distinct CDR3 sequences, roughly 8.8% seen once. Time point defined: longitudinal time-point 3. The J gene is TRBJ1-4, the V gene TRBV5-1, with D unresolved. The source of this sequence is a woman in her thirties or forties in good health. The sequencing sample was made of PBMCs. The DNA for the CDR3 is TGCGCCAGCAGCTTGGAGTCGGTTAATAATGAAAAACTGTTTTTT. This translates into CASSLESVNNEKLFF.